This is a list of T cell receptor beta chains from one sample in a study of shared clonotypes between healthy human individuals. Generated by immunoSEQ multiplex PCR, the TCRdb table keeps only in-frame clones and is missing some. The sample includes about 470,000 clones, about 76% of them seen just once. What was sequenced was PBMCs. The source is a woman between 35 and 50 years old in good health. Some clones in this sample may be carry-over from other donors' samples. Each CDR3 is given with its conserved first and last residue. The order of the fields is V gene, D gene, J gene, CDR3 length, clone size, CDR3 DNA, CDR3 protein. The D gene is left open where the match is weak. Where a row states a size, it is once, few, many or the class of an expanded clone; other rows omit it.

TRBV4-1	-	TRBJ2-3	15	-	TGCGCCAGCAGCCAAGATCCCGGCGGCACAGATACGCAGTATTTT	CASSQDPGGTDTQYF
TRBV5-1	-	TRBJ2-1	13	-	TGCGCCAGCAGCTTGGCGGCTCCCAATGAGCAGTTCTTC	CASSLAAPNEQFF
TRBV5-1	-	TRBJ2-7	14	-	TGCGCCAGCAGCTTGGGGGACATGCCCTACGAGCAGTACTTC	CASSLGDMPYEQYF
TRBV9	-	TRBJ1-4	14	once	TGTGCCAGCAGCCCGCGAGGATCTAATGAAAAACTGTTTTTT	CASSPRGSNEKLFF
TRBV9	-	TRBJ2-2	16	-	TGTGCCAGCAGCGTAAACGTCGGAGCGAACACCGGGGAGCTGTTTTTT	CASSVNVGANTGELFF
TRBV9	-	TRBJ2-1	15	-	TGTGCCAGCAGCGTAGGACTTCCCTCCTACAATGAGCAGTTCTTC	CASSVGLPSYNEQFF
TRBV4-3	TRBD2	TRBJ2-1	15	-	TGCGCCAGCAGCCAGAAGACTAGCGGGAGTAATGAGCAGTTCTTC	CASSQKTSGSNEQFF
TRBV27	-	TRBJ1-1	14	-	TGTGCCAGCAGTTTATACTTCGGGTACACTGAAGCTTTCTTT	CASSLYFGYTEAFF
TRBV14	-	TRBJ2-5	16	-	TGTGCCAGCAGCCAAGACGGCGGGACCCTCGGATGGACCCAGTACTTC	CASSQDGGTLGWTQYF
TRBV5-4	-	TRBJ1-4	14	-	TGTGCCAGCAGCTTGGGGACAGAGAATGAAAAACTGCTTTTT	CASSLGTENEKLLF
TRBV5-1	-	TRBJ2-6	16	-	TGCGCCAGCAGCTCATCCGTAAGGGGCGGGGTCGCCGTCCTGACTTTC	CASSSSVRGGVAVLTF
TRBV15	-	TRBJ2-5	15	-	TGTGCCACCAGCAGAGATCGGTCGGCCGTACGGACCCAGTACTTC	CATSRDRSAVRTQYF
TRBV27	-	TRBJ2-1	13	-	TGTGCCGCGGGGACAGTCACCTACAATGAGCAGTTCTTC	CAAGTVTYNEQFF
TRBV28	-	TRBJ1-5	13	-	TGTGCCAGCAGTTTGATCAGCAATCAGCCCCAGCATTTT	CASSLISNQPQHF
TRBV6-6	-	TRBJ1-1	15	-	TGTGCCAGCAGGGGGGAGGGGAAAGGGGCGACTGAAGCTTTCTTT	CASRGEGKGATEAFF
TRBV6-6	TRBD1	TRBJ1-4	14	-	TGTGCCAGCAGAGGACAGGTTGGGGGTGAAAAACTGTTTTTT	CASRGQVGGEKLFF
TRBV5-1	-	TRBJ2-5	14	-	TGCGCCAGCAATACCGGATTGACGGGGGAGACCCAGTACTTC	CASNTGLTGETQYF
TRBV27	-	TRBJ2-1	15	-	TGTGCCAGCAGTTCGGGGATCGAGGGCTACAATGAGCAGTTCTTC	CASSSGIEGYNEQFF
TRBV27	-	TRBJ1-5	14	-	TGTGCCAGCAGTTTAATTCGCAGCAATCAGCCCCAGCATTTT	CASSLIRSNQPQHF
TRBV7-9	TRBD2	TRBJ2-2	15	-	TGTGCCAGCAGCTTAGGTAGCGGGAACGCCGGGGAGCTGTTTTTT	CASSLGSGNAGELFF
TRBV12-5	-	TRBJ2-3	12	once	TGTGCTAGTGGTCTAGGATCGGATACGCAGTATTTT	CASGLGSDTQYF
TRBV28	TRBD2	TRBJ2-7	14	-	TGTGCCAGGCATAAACTAGCGGCTTCCTACGAGCAGTACTTC	CARHKLAASYEQYF
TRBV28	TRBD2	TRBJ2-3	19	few	TGTGCCAGCAGTTTCCGGGGACTAGCGGGGGCCCAAAGCACAGATACGCAGTATTTT	CASSFRGLAGAQSTDTQYF
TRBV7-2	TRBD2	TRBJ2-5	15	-	TGTGCCAGCAGCTTACAAAGCGGGAGTCAGGAGACCCAGTACTTC	CASSLQSGSQETQYF
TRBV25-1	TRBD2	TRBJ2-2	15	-	TGTGCCAGCAGTAAACTAGCGGGAGGGAGCGGGGAGCTGTTTTTT	CASSKLAGGSGELFF
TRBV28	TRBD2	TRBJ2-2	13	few	TGTGCCAGCAGTTTGCGGGAGCTGGGGGAGCTGTTTTTT	CASSLRELGELFF
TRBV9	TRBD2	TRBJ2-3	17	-	TGTGCCAGCAGCGTAGGTGTAGCGGGAGGTGGCACAGATACGCAGTATTTT	CASSVGVAGGGTDTQYF
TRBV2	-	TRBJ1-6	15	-	TGTGCCAGCAGAGGAGACGAAGGCGGTAATTCACCCCTCCACTTT	CASRGDEGGNSPLHF
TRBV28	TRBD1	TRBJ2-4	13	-	TGTGCCAGCAAAGGGACAGGGGAAAACATTCAGTACTTC	CASKGTGENIQYF
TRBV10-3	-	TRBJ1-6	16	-	TGTGCCATCAGTGGCGGGGAGGGCTCCTATAATTCACCCCTCCACTTT	CAISGGEGSYNSPLHF
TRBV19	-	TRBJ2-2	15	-	TGTGCCAGTGGGGGCAGGGAGAGGAACACCGGGGAGCTGTTTTTT	CASGGRERNTGELFF
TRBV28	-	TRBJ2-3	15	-	TGTGCCAGCAGTCCGCAGCACGAGGGCACAGATACGCAGTATTTT	CASSPQHEGTDTQYF
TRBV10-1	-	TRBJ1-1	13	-	TGCGCCAGCGCGGACAGCGGGGACACTGAAGCTTTCTTT	CASADSGDTEAFF
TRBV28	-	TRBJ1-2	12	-	TGTGCCAGCAGTGCAGGGTCTGATGGCTACACCTTC	CASSAGSDGYTF
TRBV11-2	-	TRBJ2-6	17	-	TGTGCCAGCAGCTTACAGGGTTTCAAGGCTGGGGCCAACGTCCTGACTTTC	CASSLQGFKAGANVLTF
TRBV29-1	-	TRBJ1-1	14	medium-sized	TGCAGCGTTGCCTCCGGGGCGTCGAACACTGAAGCTTTCTTT	CSVASGASNTEAFF
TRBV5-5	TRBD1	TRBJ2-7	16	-	TGTGCCAGCATTTTCCGATTGGGACAGAGTGCCTACGAGCAGTACTTC	CASIFRLGQSAYEQYF
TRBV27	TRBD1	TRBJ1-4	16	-	TGTGCCAGCAGTACCAACCTCGGGACAGGGTATGAAAAACTGTTTTTT	CASSTNLGTGYEKLFF
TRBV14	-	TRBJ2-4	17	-	TGTGCCAGCAGCCAAGCTCCCCTTCTTCTTACCAAAAACATTCAGTACTTC	CASSQAPLLLTKNIQYF